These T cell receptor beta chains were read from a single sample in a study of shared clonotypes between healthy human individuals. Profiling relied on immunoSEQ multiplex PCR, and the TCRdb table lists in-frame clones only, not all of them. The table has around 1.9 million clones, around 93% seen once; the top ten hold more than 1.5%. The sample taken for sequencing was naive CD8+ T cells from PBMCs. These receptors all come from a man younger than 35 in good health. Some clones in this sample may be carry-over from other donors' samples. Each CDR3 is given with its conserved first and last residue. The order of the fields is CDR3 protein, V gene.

CDR3 protein: CASSFDSGYEQYF
V gene: TRBV5-6

CDR3 protein: CATIGLLNTEAFF
V gene: TRBV15

CDR3 protein: CASSLYRREVSYNEQFF
V gene: TRBV5-1

CDR3 protein: CASSFGEARATELRYIQYF
V gene: TRBV7-8

CDR3 protein: CASRPGGQGHYEQYF
V gene: TRBV27

CDR3 protein: CASSSRGSSYEQYF
V gene: TRBV6-1

CDR3 protein: CASSHNRDYNEKLFF
V gene: TRBV4-3

CDR3 protein: CASGPGDTEAFF
V gene: TRBV19

CDR3 protein: CATSNFGTLTAFNYGYTF
V gene: TRBV15

CDR3 protein: CASSLTANYGYTF
V gene: TRBV19

CDR3 protein: CASSQVEGFGANVLTF
V gene: TRBV4-3

CDR3 protein: CASSSSWGGAEGYTF
V gene: TRBV27

CDR3 protein: CASSLVFGRTSTDTQYF
V gene: TRBV11-2

CDR3 protein: CASSLAGFRAPTDTQYF
V gene: TRBV11-2

CDR3 protein: CASSSPGVGDNEQFF
V gene: TRBV5-4

CDR3 protein: CASSQDFRMSDEQYF
V gene: TRBV4-3

CDR3 protein: CATGDRRNYEQYF
V gene: TRBV6-6

CDR3 protein: CSVEVPLSDSRDFSYEQYF
V gene: TRBV29-1

CDR3 protein: CASSVAGTSNRDEQFF
V gene: TRBV7-9

CDR3 protein: CAITQGGSGPTRLNEQFF
V gene: TRBV10-3

CDR3 protein: CSVGAENTEAFF
V gene: TRBV29-1

CDR3 protein: CASSYAGTGAGQYF
V gene: TRBV4-1

CDR3 protein: CATSRAAGPYEQYF
V gene: TRBV15

CDR3 protein: CASSLEYGRNNYGYTF
V gene: TRBV7-9

CDR3 protein: CASSSKVSSGRVDEQFF
V gene: TRBV11-2

CDR3 protein: CASTGRKGTDTQYF
V gene: TRBV19

CDR3 protein: CASSPTGGRRTEAFF
V gene: TRBV9

CDR3 protein: CASSEGAGGADTQYF
V gene: TRBV25-1

CDR3 protein: CATCTYSYEQYF
V gene: TRBV10-1

CDR3 protein: CASSQEQGAVTNEKLFF
V gene: TRBV4-3

CDR3 protein: CASSHTLLSEQYF
V gene: TRBV14

CDR3 protein: CASSLGGGPLGTDTQYF
V gene: TRBV11-3

CDR3 protein: CASSERSTGWHGYTF
V gene: TRBV27

CDR3 protein: CASSTRRDRGPPYEQYF
V gene: TRBV27

CDR3 protein: CATGRRNTEAFF
V gene: TRBV10-2

CDR3 protein: CASSPTGDGHEQYF
V gene: TRBV10-1

CDR3 protein: CASSEEGLYSSQPQHF
V gene: TRBV27

CDR3 protein: CASSDPREGYEQFF
V gene: TRBV2

CDR3 protein: CASSQGRGGNGYTF
V gene: TRBV5-6

CDR3 protein: CASSFTSSYEQFF
V gene: TRBV7-3